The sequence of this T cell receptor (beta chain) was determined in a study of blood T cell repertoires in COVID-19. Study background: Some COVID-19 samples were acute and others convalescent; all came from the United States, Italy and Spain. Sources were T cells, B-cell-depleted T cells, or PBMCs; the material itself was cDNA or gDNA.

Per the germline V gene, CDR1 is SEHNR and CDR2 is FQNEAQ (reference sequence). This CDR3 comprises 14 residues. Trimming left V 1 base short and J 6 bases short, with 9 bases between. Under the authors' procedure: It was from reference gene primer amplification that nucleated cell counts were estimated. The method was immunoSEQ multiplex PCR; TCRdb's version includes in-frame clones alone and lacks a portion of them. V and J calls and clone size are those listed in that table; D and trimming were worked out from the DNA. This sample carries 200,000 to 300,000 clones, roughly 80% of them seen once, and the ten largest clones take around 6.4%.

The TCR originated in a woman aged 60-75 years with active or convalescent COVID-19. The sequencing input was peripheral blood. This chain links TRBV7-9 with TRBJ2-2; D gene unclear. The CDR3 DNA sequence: TGTGCCAGCAGCTTAGGAGGATTAGCCGGGGAGCTGTTTTTT. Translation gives CASSLGGLAGELFF.